This note documents a single TCR beta chain sequence. Antigen specificity is unknown. This specimen belongs to a study of cytomegalovirus exposure and HLA in healthy donors. Study-wide results and limits: The authors reported that TCR beta sequences could predict HLA-A and HLA-B alleles. These predictions were accurate for most subjects in the first cohort. Certain sequence variants were highly shared and formed a cluster, and this cluster was likely a sequencing artifact.

The PCR employed 60 Vbeta primers together with 13 Jbeta primers. Measured with immunoSEQ multiplex PCR; TCRdb has only the in-frame clones, and not every one. The sample contains about 210,000 clones, approximately 83% of which appear only once. CDR3 length: 12 residues. The V end lost 0 bases, the J end lost 7 bases, and 4 bases lay between the germline ends. The germline V gene has CDR1 SGHRS and CDR2 YFSETQ. This chain uses TRBV5-1 with TRBJ1-4; D is unresolved. The clonotype comes from a woman aged 45-65 years in good health and CMV-seropositive. The sample taken for sequencing was PBMCs. The CDR3 is CASSLAFEKLFF. The CDR3 bases are TGCGCCAGCAGCTTGGCATTTGAAAAACTGTTTTTT. Full variable domain (rest looked up from reference TRBV5-1 and TRBJ1-4): KAGVTQTPRYLIKTRGQQVTLSCSPISGHRSVSWYQQTPGQGLQFLFEYFSETQRNKGNFPGRFSGRQFSNSRSEMNVSTLELGDSALYLCASSLAFEKLFFGSGTQLSVL.